This T cell receptor beta chain was captured by sequencing in a study of T cell responses to AZD1222 COVID-19 vaccine. Study results and caveats: Across the whole spike, CD4 TCRs peaked at regions 160-218 and 743-854. Repertoire samples came only from after the peak T cell response.

About this clone: What it binds is unknown.

The data were produced by immunoSEQ multiplex PCR, yet TCRdb's version contains in-frame clones alone and is incomplete. The sample shows 100,000 to 150,000 clones, roughly 90% of them seen only once. The ends lost 4 bases at V and 4 bases at J; junction bases unmatched: 3. From germline, CDR1 is SGHRS and CDR2 YFSETQ. The CDR3 loop spans 14 amino acids. This chain uses TRBV5-1 with TRBJ1-3; 9 bases are a match to TRBD1. This specimen consisted of peripheral blood, obtained on day 0 of AZD1222 vaccination. The sequence was obtained from an adult in good health. This chain's CDR3 is CASSGTGSGNTIYF. The CDR3 nucleotides are TGCGCCAGCAGCGGGACAGGGTCCGGAAACACCATATATTTT.